This TCR beta chain appears in the sequencing data of a study of tumor-infiltrating lymphocytes in primary liver carcinoma. The CDR3 loop spans 13 amino acids. A note on this clonotype: Its ends do not fully match the called genes, so a read error is possible.

Taking 20-30 mg of unsorted bulk tissue, the authors co-extracted RNA and DNA. Cases comprised patients with primary liver carcinoma who received surgical resection. Whichever tumor sample was examined, it had over 85% viable tumor cells. With around 500 ng total RNA as template and a constant-region primer, TCR beta cDNA was made. Each TCR beta library was derived from three nested multiplex PCR rounds that employed slightly modified ARM-PCR. Running 9 to 11 cycles apiece, the first two PCR rounds relied on TRBV1-TRBV30 forward primers together with a C-beta reverse primer. TCRdb processed the multiplex PCR reads anew with MiXCR; each CDR3 protein has one entry. The table has about 130,000 distinct CDR3 sequences, 60% to 75% seen once; the top ten hold around 8.2%.

V usage is TRBV12-3 or TRBV12-4 and J usage is TRBJ2-1; a weak D match, TRBD1 (6 bases). The sample comprised liver tumor tissue from sampling region 3. Subset indicated: tumor region T3, left-lateral pole. This TCR was recovered from a woman aged 60-75 years with primary liver carcinoma and hepatitis B virus infection. The CDR3 protein is CVSSGQWVNEQFF. Here the CDR3 DNA reads TGTGTCAGCAGCGGACAGTGGGTCAATGAGCAGTTCTTC.